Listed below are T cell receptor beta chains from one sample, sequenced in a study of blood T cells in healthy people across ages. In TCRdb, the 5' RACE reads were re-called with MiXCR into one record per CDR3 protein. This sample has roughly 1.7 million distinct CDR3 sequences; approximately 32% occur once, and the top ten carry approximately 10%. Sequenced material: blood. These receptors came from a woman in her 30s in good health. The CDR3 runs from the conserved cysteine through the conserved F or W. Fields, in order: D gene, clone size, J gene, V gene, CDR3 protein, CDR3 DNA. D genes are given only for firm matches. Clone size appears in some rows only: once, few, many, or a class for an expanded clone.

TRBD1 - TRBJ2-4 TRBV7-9 CASSLGGGGNIQYF TGTGCCAGCAGCTTAGGAGGGGGCGGTAACATTCAGTACTTC
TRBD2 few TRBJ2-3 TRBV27 CASSFLTAGGPRDTQYF TGTGCCAGCAGTTTCCTAACGGCGGGAGGGCCGAGAGATACGCAGTATTTT
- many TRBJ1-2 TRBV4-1 CASSQDGGKGGYTF TGCGCCAGCAGCCAAGATGGGGGGAAAGGGGGCTACACCTTC
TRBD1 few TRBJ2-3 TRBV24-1 CATSLGQGENTQYF TGTGCCACCAGCCTAGGACAGGGTGAGAATACGCAGTATTTT
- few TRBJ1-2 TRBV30 CAWTENYGYTF TGTGCCTGGACAGAGAACTATGGCTACACCTTC
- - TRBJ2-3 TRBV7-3 CASGLRSSTDTQYF TGTGCCAGCGGCTTACGATCTAGCACAGATACGCAGTATTTT
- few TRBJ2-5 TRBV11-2 CASSSVSLSAEQYF TGTGCCAGCAGCTCCGTTTCCCTTTCGGCTGAGCAGTACTTC
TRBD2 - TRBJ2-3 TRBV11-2 CASSLELAEGTDTQYF TGTGCCAGCAGCTTAGAACTAGCGGAGGGGACAGATACGCAGTATTTT
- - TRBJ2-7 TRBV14 CASSRLRDRAYEQYF TGTGCCAGCAGCCGTTTACGAGACAGAGCCTACGAGCAGTACTTC
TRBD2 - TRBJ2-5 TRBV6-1 CASSELWAGGPQQETQYF TGTGCCAGCAGTGAGCTTTGGGCGGGAGGCCCCCAACAAGAGACCCAGTACTTC
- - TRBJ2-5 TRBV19 CASRGHRSETQYF TGTGCCAGTAGAGGTCACCGTTCGGAGACCCAGTACTTC
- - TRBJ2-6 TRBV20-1 CSATETGSGANVRTF TGCAGTGCTACAGAGACAGGCTCTGGGGCCAACGTCCGGACTTTC
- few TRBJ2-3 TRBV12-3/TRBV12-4 CASSMVDPDTQYF TGTGCCAGCAGTATGGTCGACCCAGATACGCAGTATTTT
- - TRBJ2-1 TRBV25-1 CASSEIRAGSYNEQFF TGTGCCAGCAGTGAAATCCGAGCGGGCTCCTACAATGAGCAGTTCTTC
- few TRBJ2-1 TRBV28 CASSLRQDRWIEQFF TGTGCCAGCAGTTTACGTCAGGACCGGTGGATTGAGCAGTTCTTC
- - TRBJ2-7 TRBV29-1 CSVGGVGKGYEQYF TGCAGCGTTGGGGGGGTGGGGAAGGGCTACGAGCAGTACTTC
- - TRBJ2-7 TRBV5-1 CASSPSPQGAEQYF TGCGCCAGCAGCCCGAGCCCACAGGGAGCCGAGCAGTACTTC
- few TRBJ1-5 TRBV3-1 CASSQDRGADQPQHF TGTGCCAGCAGCCAAGATCGAGGGGCCGACCAGCCCCAGCATTTT
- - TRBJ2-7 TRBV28 CASRSRLILESYERYF TGTGCCAGCAGATCAAGACTGATCTTGGAATCCTACGAGCGGTACTTC
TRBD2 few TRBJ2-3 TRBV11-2 CASSRTSGGGFTDTQYF TGTGCCAGCAGCCGGACTAGCGGGGGAGGCTTCACAGATACGCAGTATTTT
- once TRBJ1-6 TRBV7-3 CASSLRDRPSSPLHF TGTGCCAGCAGCTTACGAGACAGACCCTCCTCACCCCTCCACTTT
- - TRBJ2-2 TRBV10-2 CASAAFRVGGTGELFF TGCGCCAGCGCAGCATTTCGGGTCGGCGGAACCGGGGAGCTGTTTTTT
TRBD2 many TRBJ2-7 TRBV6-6 CASSPLSAGVNEQYF TGTGCCAGCAGCCCTTTATCAGCGGGAGTCAACGAGCAGTACTTC
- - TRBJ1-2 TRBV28 CASSLWRENYGYTF TGTGCCAGCAGTTTATGGCGAGAAAACTATGGCTACACCTTC
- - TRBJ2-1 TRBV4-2 CASSQDRMYNEQFF TGTGCCAGCAGCCAAGATCGGATGTACAATGAGCAGTTCTTC
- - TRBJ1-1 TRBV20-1 CSARDLAGVDTEAFF TGCAGTGCTAGAGATCTGGCAGGGGTAGACACTGAAGCTTTCTTT
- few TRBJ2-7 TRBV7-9 CASSPQSPGPSYEQYF TGTGCCAGCAGCCCCCAATCCCCGGGCCCATCCTACGAGCAGTACTTC
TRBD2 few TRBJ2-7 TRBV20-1 CSASPGTSKSYEQYF TGCAGTGCTAGCCCCGGGACTAGCAAGAGCTACGAGCAGTACTTC
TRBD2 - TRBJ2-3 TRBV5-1 CASSSGLASGDTQYF TGCGCCAGCAGCTCGGGACTAGCGAGCGGGGATACGCAGTATTTT
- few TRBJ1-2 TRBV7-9 CASSPFETGSNGYTF TGTGCCAGCAGCCCCTTCGAGACAGGTAGTAATGGCTACACCTTC
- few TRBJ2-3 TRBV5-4 CASSLTLADTQYF TGTGCCAGCAGCTTGACACTAGCAGATACGCAGTATTTT
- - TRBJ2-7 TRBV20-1 CSALNGSYLAYEQYF TGCAGTGCTCTAAATGGGTCCTACTTAGCCTACGAGCAGTACTTC
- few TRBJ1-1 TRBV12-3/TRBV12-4 CASSLASSNTEAFF TGTGCCAGCAGTTTAGCTTCGTCGAACACTGAAGCTTTCTTT
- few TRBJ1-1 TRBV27 CASSLQGTVINTEAFF TGTGCCAGCAGTTTACAGGGGACGGTTATTAACACTGAAGCTTTCTTT
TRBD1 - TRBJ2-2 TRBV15 CATSLPGGGLTGELFF TGTGCCACCAGCTTACCAGGGGGCGGTCTCACCGGGGAGCTGTTTTTT
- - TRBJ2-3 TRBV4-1 CASRGACDSTDTQYF TGCGCCAGCAGAGGGGCCTGCGATAGCACAGATACGCAGTATTTT
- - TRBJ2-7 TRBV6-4 CANSEDGGTLAYEQYF TGTGCCAACAGTGAAGATGGAGGGACTCTAGCCTACGAGCAGTACTTC
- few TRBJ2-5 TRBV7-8 CASSSGVTETQYF TGTGCCAGCAGCTCCGGGGTAACGGAGACCCAGTACTTC
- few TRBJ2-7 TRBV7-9 CASSHRAQDSYEQYF TGTGCCAGCAGCCACCGAGCCCAGGATTCCTACGAGCAGTACTTC
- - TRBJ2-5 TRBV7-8 CASSLAELLIQTQYF TGTGCCAGCAGCTTAGCGGAACTACTGATACAGACCCAGTACTTC
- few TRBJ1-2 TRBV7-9 CASSIQGPKYGYTF TGTGCCAGCAGCATCCAGGGACCCAAGTATGGCTACACCTTC
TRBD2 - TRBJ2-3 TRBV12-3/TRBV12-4 CASSPFFTSGSADTQYF TGTGCCAGCAGCCCATTCTTCACTAGCGGGAGTGCAGATACGCAGTATTTT
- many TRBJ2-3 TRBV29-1 CSPSPAPQYF TGCAGTCCCTCCCCGGCCCCGCAGTATTTT